The clone carrying this T cell receptor beta chain was counted between two and nine times. The sample belongs to a study of blood T cell repertoires in COVID-19. About the research overall: From the United States, Italy and Spain came samples of acute and convalescent COVID-19. In each case, the material was cDNA or gDNA derived from T cells, B-cell-depleted T cells, or PBMCs.

Authors' processing steps: For nucleated cells, counts were estimated from reference gene primer amplification. The assay was immunoSEQ multiplex PCR, and TCRdb's table has in-frame clones only and misses some. V and J calls and clone size are as listed in that table; D and trimming were resolved from the DNA. The profile covers approximately 170,000 clones, with about 88% appearing a single time and approximately 18% taken by the ten largest. Sequencing input: peripheral blood. The TCR comes from an elderly woman with acute or convalescent COVID-19.

The CDR3 reads CASSTTGGTGANVLTF. The CDR3 DNA follows: TGCGCCAGCAGCACCACAGGGGGCACTGGGGCCAACGTCCTGACTTTC. This chain links TRBV4-1 with TRBJ2-6; 9 nucleotides agree with TRBD1. Unmatched junction bases numbered 4, after V lost 5 bases and J lost 2 bases. The CDR3 is 16 residues long. CDR1 and CDR2 from the germline V gene are MGHRA and YSYEKL.